This T cell receptor (beta chain) originates from a study of beta chain features in type 1 diabetes. The authors reverse transcribed all of the isolated RNA, so sequencing captured expressed TCRB transcripts. The data were produced by immunoSEQ multiplex PCR, yet TCRdb's version contains in-frame clones alone and is incomplete. Among about 240,000 clones, 25% to 35% were seen once, and the ten largest hold roughly 4%. Remarks on this clone: The antigen is not known.

The study's findings and limits: There was a possibility that cDNA sequencing over-represented cells with high TCR expression. Lower insertion and higher deletion counts appeared at VDJ junctions in type 1 diabetes patients. A definitive answer on HLA type influencing TCRB rearrangement was not reached here.

The sample was central memory CD4+ T cells from blood. The sequence derives from a man in his thirties or forties in good health.

The DNA of the CDR3 is TGTGCCAGCAGTCCTCTTGGCAAGGACAGAGACTACGAGCAGTACTTC. It codes for CASSPLGKDRDYEQYF. This chain uses TRBV5-4 with TRBJ2-7; a weak D match, TRBD1 (6 bases). Trimming took off 5 bases at V and 3 bases at J, with 21 bases between the two ends. This CDR3 contains 16 residues. From germline, CDR1 is SGHNT and CDR2 YYREEE (reference sequence).